The text below deals with one T cell receptor beta chain. This entry is derived from a study of blood T cell repertoires in COVID-19. Sequencing was performed with immunoSEQ multiplex PCR; in TCRdb, only in-frame clones are kept and a portion is missing. The data show more than 95,000 clones, 74% seen once. Per the germline V gene, CDR1 is LNHDA and CDR2 is SQIVND (reference sequence). The J segment lost 2 bases and the V segment lost 3 bases, leaving 7 bases of the junction unmatched. The CDR3 covers 15 residues. Material: peripheral blood. This sequence was found in a man older than 75 with COVID-19, enrolled during active disease. The chain combines TRBV19 with TRBJ2-7; 7 bases match TRBD2. CDR3 in amino acids: CASSIQAGETYEQYF. The CDR3, as DNA: TGTGCCAGTAGTATCCAGGCGGGAGAAACCTACGAGCAGTACTTC.